This T cell receptor (beta chain) is drawn from a study of blood T cell repertoires in COVID-19. Some clones are missing from TCRdb's copy, which holds only in-frame ones; the method was immunoSEQ multiplex PCR. The sample holds hundreds of thousands of clones; about 89% are singletons and the top ten take roughly 3.7%. The CDR3 has 14 residues. Germline V gives CDR1 SGHTA, CDR2 FQGNSA. V was cut by 3 bases and J by 4 bases, with 9 bases left in between. J is TRBJ1-4 and V is TRBV7-2, with D possibly being TRBD1 (6 bases). The TCR originated in a woman younger than 45 who had recovered from COVID-19. Source material: PBMCs or T cells enriched from blood (not recorded which). CDR3 DNA sequence: TGTGCCAGCAGCTTGACAGGAGTTAATGAAAAACTGTTTTTT. Translation: CASSLTGVNEKLFF.